The 8 T cell receptor beta chains presented below share a single source sample, sequenced in a study of T cell repertoires in ileal Crohn's disease. The time point: inflamed ileum from the surgical specimen. Assay used: immunoSEQ multiplex PCR; TCRdb lists only in-frame clones, some missing. Here the sample spans thousands of clones, about 85% being singletons. Sample: ileal tissue. These receptors all come from an adult with Crohn's disease.

V gene TRBV30 combines with J gene TRBJ1-6; D remains unclear. Trimming left V 0 bases short and J 17 bases short, with 14 bases between. The CDR3 is 12 amino acids. The germline gives CDR1 GTSNPN, CDR2 SVGIG (reference sequence). This CDR3 is CAWSVEIGRIHF. The CDR3, as DNA: TGTGCCTGGAGTGTAGAGATCGGCAGGATCCACTTT.

The rearrangement uses TRBV6-5 and TRBJ2-7, with 9 bases identical to TRBD1. CDR1 is MNHEY, CDR2 SVGAGI, per germline. This CDR3 is 15 amino acids long. Losses at the gene ends were 7 bases for V and 6 bases for J; bases not matched to a gene: 13. The chain's CDR3 is CASTPGTGIFREQYF. The CDR3 nucleotides are TGTGCCAGCACCCCCGGGACAGGGATCTTTCGCGAGCAGTACTTC.

The V and J genes are TRBV18 and TRBJ1-1, with a weak D call TRBD1 (5 bases). The CDR3 runs 15 residues. CDR1 KGHSH and CDR2 LQKENI come from the germline V gene. V was trimmed by 2 bases and J by 1 base, leaving 11 bases between them. CDR3 coding DNA: TGTGCCAGCTCACCAGCCGACAGTTGGAACACTGAAGCTTTCTTT. It specifies CASSPADSWNTEAFF.

The chain uses TRBV5-1 and TRBJ2-3; a possible D gene is TRBD1 (5 bases). This CDR3 has 15 amino acids. Germline CDR1 and CDR2: SGHRS and YFSETQ. V lost 4 bases and J 5 bases, leaving 17 bases between the germline ends. The CDR3: CASSLQAGQGDTQYF. CDR3 DNA: TGCGCCAGCAGCCTCCAAGCAGGGCAGGGAGATACGCAGTATTTT.

V usage is TRBV2 and J usage is TRBJ1-2; D remains ambiguous. CDR1 SNHLY and CDR2 FYNNEI come from the germline V gene. Trimming shortened V by 5 bases and J by 0 bases, and 10 bases separated the two germline ends. The CDR3 sequence is 14 residues long. CDR3 bases: TGTGCCAGCAGTCCCCCGAGTCCTAACTATGGCTACACCTTC. This gives the protein CASSPPSPNYGYTF.

The chain couples TRBV6-5 to TRBJ2-3, with 11 positions matching TRBD2. CDR1 is MNHEY and CDR2 is SVGAGI in the germline V gene. J lost 6 bases, V lost 6 bases, and 8 bases had no gene match. The CDR3 is 15 amino acids. CDR3 protein: CASSPIAGGRDTQYF. The CDR3 coding sequence is TGTGCCAGCAGCCCTATAGCGGGGGGGCGTGATACGCAGTATTTT.

V gene TRBV5-5 combines with J gene TRBJ2-5; 12 bases match TRBD1. The V segment lost 0 bases and the J segment 6 bases; nucleotides outside the gene matches: 9. Germline V gives CDR1 SGHKS, CDR2 YYEKEE (reference sequence). CDR3 length: 17 residues. The chain's CDR3 is CASSLAGTGGRGKTQYF. CDR3 nucleotide sequence: TGTGCCAGCAGCTTGGCCGGGACAGGGGGCAGGGGGAAGACCCAGTACTTC.

The chain uses TRBV11-2 and TRBJ2-2, with no clear D. The CDR3 runs to 14 residues. Trimming removed 2 bases from V and 6 bases from J, with 10 bases in between. From germline, CDR1 is SGHAT and CDR2 FQNNGV. This CDR3 is CASSLNPLAGELFF. CDR3 DNA sequence: TGTGCCAGCAGCTTAAATCCTTTGGCCGGGGAGCTGTTTTTT.